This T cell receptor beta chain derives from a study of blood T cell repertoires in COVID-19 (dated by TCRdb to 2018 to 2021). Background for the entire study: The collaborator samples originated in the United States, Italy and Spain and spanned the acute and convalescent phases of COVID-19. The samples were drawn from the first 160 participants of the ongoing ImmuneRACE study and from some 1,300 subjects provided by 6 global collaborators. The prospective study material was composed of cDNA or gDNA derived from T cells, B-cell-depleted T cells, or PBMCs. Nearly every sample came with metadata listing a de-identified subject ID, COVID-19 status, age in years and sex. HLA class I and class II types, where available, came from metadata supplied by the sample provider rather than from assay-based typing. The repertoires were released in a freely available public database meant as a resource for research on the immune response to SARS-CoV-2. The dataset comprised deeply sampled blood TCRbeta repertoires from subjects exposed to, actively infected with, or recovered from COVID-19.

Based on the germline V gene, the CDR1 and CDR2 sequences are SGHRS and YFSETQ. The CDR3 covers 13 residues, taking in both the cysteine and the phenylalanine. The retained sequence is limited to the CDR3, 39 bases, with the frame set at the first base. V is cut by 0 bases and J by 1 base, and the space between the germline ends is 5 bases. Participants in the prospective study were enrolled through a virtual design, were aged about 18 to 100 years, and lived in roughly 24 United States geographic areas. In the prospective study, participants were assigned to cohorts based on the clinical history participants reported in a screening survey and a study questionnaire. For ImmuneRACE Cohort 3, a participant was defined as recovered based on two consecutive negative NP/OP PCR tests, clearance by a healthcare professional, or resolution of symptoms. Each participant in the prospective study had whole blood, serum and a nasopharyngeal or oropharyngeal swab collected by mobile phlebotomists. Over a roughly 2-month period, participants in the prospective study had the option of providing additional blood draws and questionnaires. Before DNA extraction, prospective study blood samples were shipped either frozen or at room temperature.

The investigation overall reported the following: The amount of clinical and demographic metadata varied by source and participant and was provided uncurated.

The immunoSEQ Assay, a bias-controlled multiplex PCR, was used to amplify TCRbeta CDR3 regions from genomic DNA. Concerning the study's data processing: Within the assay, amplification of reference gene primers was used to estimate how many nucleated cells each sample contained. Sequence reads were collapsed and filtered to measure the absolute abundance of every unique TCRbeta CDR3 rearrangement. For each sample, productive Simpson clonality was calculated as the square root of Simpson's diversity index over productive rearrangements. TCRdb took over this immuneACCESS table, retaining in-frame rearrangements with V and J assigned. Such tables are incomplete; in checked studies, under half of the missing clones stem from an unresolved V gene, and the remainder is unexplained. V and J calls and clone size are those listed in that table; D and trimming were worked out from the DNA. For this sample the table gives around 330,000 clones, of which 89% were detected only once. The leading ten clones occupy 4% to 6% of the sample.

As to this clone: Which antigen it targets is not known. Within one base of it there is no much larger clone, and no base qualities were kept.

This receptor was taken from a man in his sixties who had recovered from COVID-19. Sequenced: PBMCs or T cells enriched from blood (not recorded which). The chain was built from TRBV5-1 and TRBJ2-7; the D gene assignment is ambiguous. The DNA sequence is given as TGCGCCAGCAGCTTGGAACTTTCCTACGAGCAGTACTTC. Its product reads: CASSLELSYEQYF.